This T cell receptor (beta chain) derives from a study of spatial heterogeneity in lung cancer. Time point given: sample taken at primary tumor resection. In its sample, this clonotype is large. Its antigen is undetermined. This beta chain appears as a stray read in a library generated for alpha chains; its size is not informative. General study points: Intratumoral expanded alpha and beta TCR counts were found to track tumor mutation counts. Of tumor T cells, an estimated coverage of roughly 7% was reached for alpha chains and less than 15% for beta chains.

Unique molecular identifiers, one per molecule, were present on every TCR cDNA molecule. MiXCR was run by TCRdb on the 5' RACE reads, yielding one entry per CDR3 protein. Here the sample spans around 1,300 distinct CDR3 sequences, less than 20% being singletons. The sequence was obtained from a male donor with early-stage non-small cell lung cancer. Material: lung tumor tissue, obtained at surgery.

The CDR3 nucleotides read TGTGCCAGCAGCCGGGACAGGGTACCCCTCGATGGCTACACCTTC. Amino acids: CASSRDRVPLDGYTF. The chain is built from TRBV14 and TRBJ1-2; TRBD1 matches at 9 bases. The CDR3 has 15 residues. V trimming: 4 bases; J trimming: 6 bases; junction bases outside the gene matches: 9. The germline V gene encodes CDR1 SGHDN and CDR2 FVKESK.